The 25 T cell receptor beta chains below were found in one sample sequenced in a study of T cells after posttransplantation cyclophosphamide. The protocol was immunoSEQ multiplex PCR, while the TCRdb copy is restricted to in-frame clones and leaves out a portion. The sample lists approximately 47,000 clones, almost 95% occurring once. Sequencing was carried out using PBMCs. The origin of the receptors is a woman aged 45-59 years in good health and a related stem cell transplant donor.

The chain links TRBV4-1 to TRBJ2-1; TRBD2 matches 16 bases. V was clipped by 0 bases and J by 7 bases; unmatched bases: 3. Germline-derived CDR1 and CDR2 are MGHRA and YSYEKL. The CDR3 totals 17 residues. The CDR3 DNA sequence: TGCGCCAGCAGCCAAGAGGGACTAGCGGGAGGGCTGAATGAGCAGTTCTTC. This sequence encodes CASSQEGLAGGLNEQFF.

This clone was detected once. CDR3 sequence: CASSVEGLAPNEQFF. The CDR3 DNA reads as TGTGCCAGCAGCGTAGAGGGACTAGCGCCCAATGAGCAGTTCTTC. The V call is TRBV9, the J call TRBJ2-1; 10 positions match TRBD2. The CDR3 is 15 residues long. Losses at the gene ends were 0 bases for V and 6 bases for J; bases not matched to a gene: 3. Germline V CDR1 and CDR2: SGDLS, YYNGEE. Full variable domain (outside the CDR3, taken from reference TRBV9 and TRBJ2-1): DSGVTQTPKHLITATGQRVTLRCSPRSGDLSVYWYQQSLDQGLQFLIQYYNGEERAKGNILERFSAQQFPDLHSELNLSSLELGDSALYFCASSVEGLAPNEQFFGPGTRLTVL.

This rearrangement joins TRBV11-3 to TRBJ2-3, with D possibly matching TRBD1 (5 bases). The CDR3 is made up of 16 amino acids. Trimming pared 0 bases from V and 1 base from J, leaving 11 bases between. Germline V lookup: CDR1 SGHNT, CDR2 YENEEA. The CDR3 DNA reads as TGTGCCAGCAGCTTAGATGGACAAGCAGGCACAGATACGCAGTATTTT. Protein: CASSLDGQAGTDTQYF. Looking up the rest from reference TRBV11-3 and TRBJ2-3 gives the full variable domain: EAGVVQSPRYKIIEKKQPVAFWCNPISGHNTLYWYLQNLGQGPELLIRYENEEAVDDSQLPKDRFSAERLKGVDSTLKIQPAELGDSAVYLCASSLDGQAGTDTQYFGPGTRLTVL.

CDR3 DNA: TGCGCCAGCAGAGAATATAGCGGGGGCACAGATACGCAGTATTTT. The encoded protein is CASREYSGGTDTQYF. This sequence joins TRBV5-1 and TRBJ2-3; 8 bases are shared with TRBD2. Losses at the gene ends were 5 bases for V and 1 base for J; bases not matched to a gene: 6. Per germline, CDR1 SGHRS and CDR2 YFSETQ. The CDR3 is 15 amino acids.

CDR3 nucleotide sequence: TGTGCCAGCAGGGAGGGATTTAGCAATCAGCCCCAGCATTTT. Translating gives CASREGFSNQPQHF. V is TRBV6-1 and J is TRBJ1-5; D ambiguous. CDR3 length: 14 amino acids. Trimming took 6 bases from V and 0 from J, leaving 9 bases between them. The V gene's germline CDR1 is MNHNS and CDR2 SASEGT.

This clone was counted a single time. This chain links TRBV23-1 with TRBJ1-5; no clear D gene. TRBV23-1 is an open reading frame, and its role is uncertain. Trimming removed 0 bases from V and 0 bases from J, with 15 bases in between. This CDR3 has 18 amino acids. This CDR3 reads CASSQSPGRVNSNQPQHF. CDR3 in DNA: TGCGCCAGCAGTCAATCGCCGGGTCGAGTCAATAGCAATCAGCCCCAGCATTTT.

The chain has TRBV12-5 and TRBJ2-3; D unclear. The germline CDR1 and CDR2 sequences are LGHNT and FRNRAP. The CDR3 has 14 residues. The V and J ends lost 2 bases and 2 bases respectively, with 8 bases between them. The CDR3 DNA follows: TGTGCTAGTGGTTTGTCAGTGAACACAGATACGCAGTATTTT. Residues: CASGLSVNTDTQYF.

This sequence joins TRBV2 and TRBJ2-2, with D perhaps TRBD1 (5 bases). The V end lost 4 bases, the J end lost 3 bases, and 9 bases lay between the germline ends. The length of the CDR3 is 14 residues. Per germline, CDR1 SNHLY and CDR2 FYNNEI. The CDR3 loop is CASSVGRDTGELFF. The CDR3 coding sequence is TGTGCCAGCAGTGTGGGGCGAGACACCGGGGAGCTGTTTTTT.

This clone has more than one count but fewer than ten. The chain recombines TRBV7-9 with TRBJ1-6; TRBD1 might be the D (6 bases). The germline V gene encodes CDR1 SEHNR and CDR2 FQNEAQ (reference sequence). The CDR3 has 17 residues. V was trimmed by 4 bases and J by 7 bases, leaving 20 bases between them. The CDR3 bases are TGTGCCAGCAGCTCCGGCGGGGGGCCTTACCCGAATTCACCCCTCCACTTT. This encodes CASSSGGGPYPNSPLHF.

A single count supports this clone. CDR3 amino acids: CASSYVRGDQETQYF. CDR3 nucleotide sequence: TGTGCCAGCAGTTATGTCAGGGGGGACCAAGAGACCCAGTACTTC. The chain has TRBV6-5 and TRBJ2-5; D might be TRBD1 (7 bases). V lost 3 bases to trimming and J lost 0 bases, with 11 bases between them. This CDR3 has 15 residues. The germline V gene has CDR1 MNHEY and CDR2 SVGAGI.

This rearrangement joins TRBV19 to TRBJ2-1, with 13 bases identical to TRBD2. Germline V gene lookup returns CDR1 LNHDA and CDR2 SQIVND (reference sequence). V lost 0 bases and J lost 3; bases outside the gene matches: 5. The CDR3 is made up of 18 amino acids. The CDR3 DNA follows: TGTGCCAGTAGTATAGAACCGGGACTAGCGGGGAGCTACAATGAGCAGTTCTTC. It specifies CASSIEPGLAGSYNEQFF.

The chain combines TRBV15 with TRBJ2-7, with D tentatively TRBD1 (5 bases). Looked up from germline, CDR1 is LNHNV and CDR2 is YYDKDF (reference sequence). V was cut by 2 bases and J by 3 bases, with 20 bases left in between. This CDR3 has 17 residues. The CDR3 region has the DNA TGTGCCACCAGCAGATTAACGGGCCAGGGTCTGGACTACGAGCAGTACTTC. It specifies CATSRLTGQGLDYEQYF.

CDR3 nucleotide sequence: TGTGCCAGCATAGGGGTAGTGAACACCGGGGAGCTGTTTTTT. Residues: CASIGVVNTGELFF. The chain is built from TRBV2 and TRBJ2-2; D may be TRBD1 (5 bases). Germline CDR1 is SNHLY and CDR2 is FYNNEI. V lost 7 bases, J lost 1 base, and 10 bases lay in between. This CDR3 is 14 amino acids long.

The chain recombines TRBV7-2 with TRBJ2-3; D is uncertain. V dropped 1 base and J dropped 2 bases, with 7 bases sitting between them. This CDR3 has 14 residues. Germline-derived CDR1 and CDR2 are SGHTA and FQGNSA. The CDR3 spells CASSLGLDTDTQYF. CDR3 coding DNA: TGTGCCAGCAGCTTAGGACTTGACACAGATACGCAGTATTTT.

The chain has TRBV5-1 and TRBJ2-1, with D perhaps TRBD2 (5 bases). Germline-derived CDR1 and CDR2 are SGHRS and YFSETQ. With 4 bases removed from V and 7 bases from J, the gap between germline ends came to 12 bases. The CDR3 is made up of 13 amino acids. CDR3 residues: CASSVHGVNEQFF. The CDR3 bases are TGCGCCAGCAGCGTCCACGGGGTAAATGAGCAGTTCTTC.

The V gene is TRBV30, the J gene TRBJ1-1; D may be TRBD1 (5 bases). V lost 1 base, J lost 6 bases, and 12 bases lay in between. This CDR3 comprises 13 residues. Germline V gene data show CDR1 as GTSNPN and CDR2 as SVGIG (reference sequence). The CDR3 spells CAWSAGLGAEAFF. CDR3 sequence (DNA): TGTGCCTGGAGTGCAGGGTTAGGGGCTGAAGCTTTCTTT.

The chain links TRBV15 to TRBJ2-2; TRBD1 matches 7 bases. The CDR3 has 15 residues. Germline CDR1 LNHNV, CDR2 YYDKDF (reference sequence). V was pared by 1 base and J by 3 bases, with 2 bases of the junction left unmatched. The CDR3: CATSRAGQDTGELFF. CDR3 coding DNA: TGTGCCACCAGCAGAGCCGGACAGGACACCGGGGAGCTGTTTTTT. The full variable domain, its missing parts supplied by reference TRBV15 and TRBJ2-2, is DAMVIQNPRYQVTQFGKPVTLSCSQTLNHNVMYWYQQKSSQAPKLLFHYYDKDFNNEADTPDNFQSRRPNTSFCFLDIRSPGLGDTAMYLCATSRAGQDTGELFFGEGSRLTVL.

This chain links TRBV6-1 with TRBJ1-2; TRBD1 is a possible D gene (5 bases). Between the trimmed V and J ends, which lost 2 bases and 2 bases, there was a span of 6 bases. The germline CDR1 and CDR2 sequences are MNHNS and SASEGT. The CDR3 loop spans 13 amino acids. CDR3 amino acids: CASSESGNYGYTF. Written as DNA, the CDR3 is TGTGCCAGCAGTGAATCAGGGAACTATGGCTACACCTTC.

This chain joins TRBV19 and TRBJ2-7, with a weak D call TRBD2 (6 bases). The CDR3 has 15 residues. V lost 1 base and J lost 0, with 10 bases in between. Germline assignment: CDR1 LNHDA and CDR2 SQIVND (reference sequence). DNA of the CDR3: TGTGCCAGTAGTATAGCCGGGGGAAACTCCTACGAGCAGTACTTC. This translates into CASSIAGGNSYEQYF. The whole variable domain, filled in from reference TRBV19 and TRBJ2-7, reads DGGITQSPKYLFRKEGQNVTLSCEQNLNHDAMYWYRQDPGQGLRLIYYSQIVNDFQKGDIAEGYSVSREKKESFPLTVTSAQKNPTAFYLCASSIAGGNSYEQYFGPGTRLTVT.

This chain connects TRBV19 to TRBJ1-1; 7 bases are shared with TRBD1. This CDR3 is 14 amino acids long. The germline V gene has CDR1 LNHDA and CDR2 SQIVND (reference sequence). Losses at the gene ends were 5 bases for V and 1 base for J; bases not matched to a gene: 4. The CDR3 sequence: CASSVTGRNTEAFF. The CDR3, as DNA: TGTGCCAGTAGTGTGACAGGGAGGAACACTGAAGCTTTCTTT.

The genes are TRBV4-2 and TRBJ2-3; 7 bases match TRBD2. Per the germline V gene, CDR1 is LGHNA and CDR2 is YNFKEQ. With V trimmed by 4 bases and J by 3 bases, 4 bases remained unmatched. The CDR3 has 14 amino acids. The CDR3 nucleotides read TGTGCCAGCAGCCTCTATAGCGGGACAGATACGCAGTATTTT. Translated: CASSLYSGTDTQYF.

Here the CDR3 reads CASSLYGQGSYEQYF. CDR3 DNA: TGTGCCAGCAGTTTATATGGACAGGGCTCCTACGAGCAGTACTTC. The chain combines TRBV27 with TRBJ2-7, with TRBD1 matching over 8 bases. Per the germline V gene, CDR1 is MNHEY and CDR2 is SMNVEV (reference sequence). The CDR3 contains 15 residues. V shed 1 base, J shed 0 bases, and the junction held 2 bases outside the gene matches.

This clone was counted once. The V call is TRBV6-1, the J call TRBJ1-2; the D is unclear. V was pared by 3 bases and J by 8 bases, with 16 bases between. This CDR3 has 14 residues. CDR1 is MNHNS, CDR2 SASEGT, per germline. The CDR3 sequence is CASSDAARGGGYTF. The CDR3 coding sequence is TGTGCCAGCAGTGACGCAGCCCGTGGAGGGGGCTACACCTTC.

J is TRBJ2-7 and V is TRBV18, with 9 bases aligning to TRBD2. Germline CDR1 and CDR2: KGHSH and LQKENI. The CDR3 contains 15 residues. With V trimmed by 5 bases and J by 1 base, 6 bases remained unmatched. This CDR3 reads CASSDGGGGSYEQYF. The CDR3 coding sequence is TGTGCCAGCTCAGACGGCGGGGGGGGTTCCTACGAGCAGTACTTC. The full variable domain, completed using reference TRBV18 and TRBJ2-7, is NAGVMQNPRHLVRRRGQEARLRCSPMKGHSHVYWYRQLPEEGLKFMVYLQKENIIDESGMPKERFSAEFPKEGPSILRIQQVVRGDSAAYFCASSDGGGGSYEQYFGPGTRLTVT.

The chain uses TRBV27 and TRBJ1-2; 9 bases agree with TRBD1. From germline, CDR1 is MNHEY and CDR2 SMNVEV (reference sequence). The CDR3 contains 17 residues. With 0 bases clipped from V and 4 bases from J, the junction kept 9 bases outside the gene matches. The CDR3 loop is CASSLSPTGGGSYGYTF. The CDR3 DNA follows: TGTGCCAGCAGTTTATCGCCGACAGGGGGTGGATCCTATGGCTACACCTTC.